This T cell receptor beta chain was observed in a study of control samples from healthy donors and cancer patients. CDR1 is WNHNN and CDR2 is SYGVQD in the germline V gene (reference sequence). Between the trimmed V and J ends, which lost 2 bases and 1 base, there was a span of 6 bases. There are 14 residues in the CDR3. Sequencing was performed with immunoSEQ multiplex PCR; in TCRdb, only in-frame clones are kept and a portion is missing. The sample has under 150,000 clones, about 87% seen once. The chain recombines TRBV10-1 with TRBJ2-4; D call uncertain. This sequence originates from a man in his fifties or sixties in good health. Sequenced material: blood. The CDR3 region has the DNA TGCGCCAGCAGTGAGGATGGGGCCAAAAACATTCAGTACTTC. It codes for CASSEDGAKNIQYF.